The 21 T cell receptor beta chains presented below share a single source sample, sequenced in a study of sequential checkpoint blockade in melanoma. Libraries were prepared by immunoSEQ multiplex PCR; TCRdb keeps only in-frame clonotypes and omits some of them. The sample carries 20,000 to 25,000 clones, approximately 82% recorded once. This sample's treatment: randomized to nivolumab then ipilimumab (arm A) or the reverse (arm B). The material was CD8+ T cells sorted from blood (inferred from file names), obtained from a patient given nivolumab and ipilimumab in sequence. The receptors shown here come from a human donor with melanoma.

V usage is TRBV7-9 and J usage is TRBJ1-2, with unresolved D. Trimming pared 5 bases from V and 4 bases from J, leaving 14 bases between. Germline CDR1 and CDR2: SEHNR and FQNEAQ (reference sequence). The CDR3 spans 14 residues. CDR3 amino acids: CASSVRLTGYGYTF. In nucleotides, the CDR3 is TGTGCCAGCAGCGTGCGTCTTACCGGCTATGGCTACACCTTC.

The chain uses TRBV7-8 and TRBJ2-1; 8 bases line up with TRBD2. The CDR3 runs to 15 residues. Germline V lookup: CDR1 SGHVS, CDR2 FQNEAQ. With V trimmed by 5 bases and J by 10 bases, 13 bases remained unmatched. Here the CDR3 DNA reads TGTGCCAGCAGCCGCGAGTACAGGCGGGAGGACGAGCAGTTCTTC. Amino acid sequence: CASSREYRREDEQFF.

The chain carries TRBV29-1 and TRBJ2-7; D not certain. This CDR3 contains 11 residues. The V end lost 3 bases, the J end lost 1 base, and 4 bases lay between the germline ends. The germline CDR1 and CDR2 sequences are SQVTM and ANQGSEA. The CDR3 here is CSVETSYEQYF. For the CDR3, the DNA is TGCAGCGTTGAGACATCCTACGAGCAGTACTTC.

The rearrangement joins TRBV5-6 to TRBJ2-5; 7 positions match TRBD2. The J segment lost 2 bases and the V segment lost 4 bases, leaving 8 bases of the junction unmatched. The germline V gene has CDR1 SGHDT and CDR2 YYEEEE. The CDR3 runs 15 residues. The CDR3 protein is CASSDESGNQETQYF. CDR3 DNA sequence: TGTGCCAGCAGCGACGAGAGCGGGAATCAAGAGACCCAGTACTTC.

This clone appeared once. The rearrangement uses TRBV5-6 and TRBJ2-7, with TRBD2 matching 14 bases. V gave up 3 bases and J gave up 3 bases; unmatched junction bases: 8. Germline-derived CDR1 and CDR2 are SGHDT and YYEEEE. CDR3 size: 17 residues. CDR3 in amino acids: CASSSTAGLAGDYEQYF. The CDR3 DNA is TGTGCCAGCAGCTCGACCGCGGGACTAGCGGGAGACTACGAGCAGTACTTC.

J is TRBJ1-5 and V is TRBV27; D unclear. CDR3 size: 16 residues. The V gene's germline CDR1 is MNHEY and CDR2 SMNVEV (reference sequence). Trimming took off 5 bases at V and 4 bases at J, with 18 bases between the two ends. As DNA, the CDR3 is TGTGCCAGCAGTCCAATTTTTGGCAGGATGAATCAGCCCCAGCATTTT. It encodes CASSPIFGRMNQPQHF.

This clone was recorded a few times. V gene TRBV10-3 combines with J gene TRBJ2-3, with 7 bases fitting TRBD2. The CDR3 runs to 14 residues. Germline CDR1 reads ENHRY; CDR2 reads SYGVKD. The V segment lost 0 bases and the J segment 8 bases; nucleotides outside the gene matches: 5. This CDR3 is CAISESGLVRTQYF. Here the CDR3 DNA reads TGTGCCATCAGTGAGTCAGGACTAGTCCGTACGCAGTATTTT.

This chain joins TRBV28 and TRBJ1-5, with a tentative D call TRBD1 (5 bases). Per the germline V gene, CDR1 is MDHEN and CDR2 is SYDVKM. Trimming cost V 2 bases and J 7 bases, with 15 bases left between them. CDR3 length: 15 residues. DNA of the CDR3: TGTGCCAGCAGTTTAATGGCCAGGGTGGCCCAGCCCCAGCATTTT. Translated: CASSLMARVAQPQHF. Based on the CDR3 plus reference TRBV28 and TRBJ1-5, the full variable domain is DVKVTQSSRYLVKRTGEKVFLECVQDMDHENMFWYRQDPGLGLRLIYFSYDVKMKEKGDIPEGYSVSREKKERFSLILESASTNQTSMYLCASSLMARVAQPQHFGDGTRLSIL.

The chain links TRBV4-3 to TRBJ1-1, with D possibly TRBD1 on 5 matching bases. The CDR3 has 16 amino acids. V gave up 1 base and J gave up 1 base, with 13 bases separating them. Germline lookup yields CDR1 LGHNA and CDR2 YSLEER. This CDR3 is CASSQGQGASNTEAFF. The CDR3 DNA reads TGCGCCAGCAGCCAAGGGCAGGGTGCCTCGAACACTGAAGCTTTCTTT.

This clone was observed a handful of times. The chain employs TRBV11-3 and TRBJ2-7; 13 bases are a match to TRBD2. J gave up 1 base and V 4 bases, and 1 base lay outside the gene matches. This CDR3 is built from 15 residues. Looked up from germline, CDR1 is SGHNT and CDR2 is YENEEA. The CDR3 sequence: CASSWTSGSSYEQYF. DNA for the CDR3: TGTGCCAGCAGCTGGACTAGCGGGAGTTCCTACGAGCAGTACTTC.

The chain links TRBV29-1 to TRBJ2-1, with 11 bases lining up with TRBD2. The junction had 10 bases not matched to a gene; V was cut back by 6 bases and J by 6 bases. The CDR3 spans 15 residues. Germline CDR1 reads SQVTM; CDR2 reads ANQGSEA. Here the CDR3 DNA reads TGCAGCGTCGCAACTAGCGGGAGAACTCGCAATGAGCAGTTCTTC. The encoded protein is CSVATSGRTRNEQFF.

The V and J genes are TRBV28 and TRBJ2-7; TRBD1 aligns across 7 bases. The ends lost 2 bases at V and 3 bases at J; junction bases unmatched: 7. Germline V CDR1 and CDR2: MDHEN, SYDVKM. CDR3 length: 15 amino acids. The CDR3 here is CASSLKGAPGYEQYF. In nucleotides, the CDR3 is TGTGCCAGCAGTTTAAAGGGGGCTCCAGGCTACGAGCAGTACTTC.

This clone was recorded a few times. The rearrangement links TRBV11-2 to TRBJ2-1, with 11 bases aligning to TRBD2. V shed 5 bases and J 5 bases; nucleotides not matched to a gene: 11. The germline V gene has CDR1 SGHAT and CDR2 FQNNGV. The CDR3 totals 17 residues. The CDR3 loop reads CASSPRAGTSGNNEQFF. The CDR3 nucleotides are TGTGCCAGCAGCCCGCGGGCTGGGACTAGCGGCAACAATGAGCAGTTCTTC.

This clone appeared a single time. This rearrangement joins TRBV27 to TRBJ2-5, with D maybe TRBD1 (5 bases). Trimming removed 5 bases from V and 6 bases from J, with 13 bases in between. The CDR3 totals 13 residues. Germline values: CDR1 MNHEY, CDR2 SMNVEV (reference sequence). CDR3 loop: CASSLAGSKTQYF. CDR3 sequence (DNA): TGTGCCAGCAGTCTTGCAGGGTCGAAGACCCAGTACTTC.

The rearrangement joins TRBV6-5 to TRBJ2-7; the match to TRBD1 covers 9 bases. This CDR3 spans 15 amino acids. CDR1 and CDR2 from the germline V gene are MNHEY and SVGAGI. Unmatched junction bases numbered 3, after V lost 2 bases and J lost 1 base. The DNA for the CDR3 is TGTGCCAGCAGTTACAACGGACAGGGGTCCTACGAGCAGTACTTC. Translated, it gives CASSYNGQGSYEQYF.

In this sample, this clone turned up a few times. J is TRBJ2-1 and V is TRBV19, with D possibly being TRBD1 (5 bases). V was shortened by 1 base and J by 7 bases, with 17 bases between the two germline ends. From germline, CDR1 is LNHDA and CDR2 SQIVND (reference sequence). The length of the CDR3 is 16 residues. In nucleotides, the CDR3 is TGTGCCAGTAGTATAGTGGGAAGGGGTGACCTAAATGAGCAGTTCTTC. It encodes CASSIVGRGDLNEQFF.

This chain links TRBV6-5 with TRBJ1-2, with a weak D call TRBD1 (5 bases). The CDR3 length is 14 residues. Germline values: CDR1 MNHEY, CDR2 SVGAGI. The ends were cut back, 4 bases at V and 3 bases at J, with 12 bases in the middle. CDR3 amino acids: CASSWAGMDYGYTF. Written as DNA, the CDR3 is TGTGCCAGCAGTTGGGCAGGGATGGACTATGGCTACACCTTC.

The rearrangement uses TRBV6-1 and TRBJ2-7; 9 bases map to TRBD2. V gave up 1 base and J gave up 3 bases; unmatched junction bases: 4. This CDR3 region has 15 residues. Looked up from germline, CDR1 is MNHNS and CDR2 is SASEGT. In nucleotides, the CDR3 is TGTGCCAGCAGTGAAGGGGCGGGAGGGCACTACGAGCAGTACTTC. It codes for CASSEGAGGHYEQYF.

This chain uses TRBV23-1 with TRBJ2-7; possible D gene TRBD1, 5 bases. TRBV23-1 counts as an open reading frame of uncertain function. The CDR3 is made up of 15 amino acids. Trimming stripped 0 bases from V and 1 base from J, with 10 bases between. This chain's CDR3 is CASSQSIRDSYEQYF. The CDR3 DNA reads TGCGCCAGCAGTCAATCGATCAGGGATTCCTACGAGCAGTACTTC.

The V and J genes are TRBV4-3 and TRBJ1-6, with D possibly TRBD1 on 6 matching bases. The CDR3 runs to 14 residues. The germline V gene encodes CDR1 LGHNA and CDR2 YSLEER. Trimming took off 4 bases at V and 7 bases at J, with 11 bases between the two ends. CDR3: CASSRGQPNSPLHF. The CDR3, as DNA: TGCGCCAGCAGCCGAGGACAGCCGAATTCACCCCTCCACTTT.

The chain has TRBV2 and TRBJ2-7; 10 bases line up with TRBD2. V shed 5 bases and J 5 bases; nucleotides not matched to a gene: 9. CDR3 size: 15 residues. The V gene's germline CDR1 is SNHLY and CDR2 FYNNEI. CDR3 residues: CASSWTSGDLNEQYF. Written as DNA, the CDR3 is TGTGCCAGCAGTTGGACTAGCGGAGACCTAAACGAGCAGTACTTC.